These 17 T cell receptor beta chains came from one sample sequenced in a study of blood T cell repertoires in COVID-19. Clones were read by immunoSEQ multiplex PCR, and TCRdb kept only the in-frame ones, dropping some. The sample has approximately 220,000 clones; around 90% are singletons. Sequencing was carried out using PBMCs or T cells enriched from blood (not recorded which). Receptors originate from a man aged 25-45 years who had been exposed to COVID-19.

Concerning this clone: Other DNA sequences in this sample translate to the same CDR3. The J gene is TRBJ1-5, the V gene TRBV5-1; TRBD1 matches 10 bases. CDR1 is SGHRS and CDR2 is YFSETQ in the germline V gene. This CDR3 is 15 amino acids long. Trimming at V came to 0 bases and at J to 5 bases, leaving 2 bases not matched to a gene. CDR3 coding DNA: TGCGCCAGCAGCTTGGGACAGGGGGCCTATCAGCCCCAGCATTTT. It translates to CASSLGQGAYQPQHF. The variable domain in full, with the rest retrieved from reference TRBV5-1 and TRBJ1-5, is KAGVTQTPRYLIKTRGQQVTLSCSPISGHRSVSWYQQTPGQGLQFLFEYFSETQRNKGNFPGRFSGRQFSNSRSEMNVSTLELGDSALYLCASSLGQGAYQPQHFGDGTRLSIL.

V is TRBV7-2 and J is TRBJ2-3; 11 bases align to TRBD1. The CDR3 runs 16 residues. The V gene's germline CDR1 is SGHTA and CDR2 FQGNSA. Trimming took 2 bases from V and 3 from J; bases not matched to a gene: 4. CDR3 loop: CASSLRGTGGTDTQYF. DNA of the CDR3: TGTGCCAGCAGCTTAAGAGGGACAGGGGGTACAGATACGCAGTATTTT. Combining the CDR3 with reference TRBV7-2 and TRBJ2-3 gives the whole variable domain GAGVSQSPSNKVTEKGKDVELRCDPISGHTALYWYRQSLGQGLEFLIYFQGNSAPDKSGLPSDRFSAERTGGSVSTLTIQRTQQEDSAVYLCASSLRGTGGTDTQYFGPGTRLTVL.

This chain uses TRBV7-8 with TRBJ2-5; TRBD2 matches 11 bases. Germline V gene sequence: CDR1 SGHVS, CDR2 FQNEAQ. The V gene end was trimmed by 5 bases and the J gene end by 5 bases; junction bases not matched to a gene: 13. The CDR3 length is 17 residues. The DNA for the CDR3 is TGTGCCAGCAGCCTAAGTAGGCTAGCGGGGGGAGGGGAGACCCAGTACTTC. This codes for CASSLSRLAGGGETQYF.

CDR3 region: CSVGIGTSNDQPQHF. In nucleotides, the CDR3 is TGCAGCGTGGGTATAGGGACAAGCAACGATCAGCCCCAGCATTTT. The gene calls are TRBV29-1 and TRBJ1-5; D is possibly TRBD1 (6 bases). V lost 6 bases and J 5 bases, leaving 20 bases between the germline ends. Germline CDR1 SQVTM, CDR2 ANQGSEA. The CDR3 totals 15 residues.

The chain carries TRBV30 and TRBJ1-1, with D unresolved. Germline V gene data show CDR1 as GTSNPN and CDR2 as SVGIG (reference sequence). The CDR3 is made up of 15 amino acids. V shed 0 bases and J shed 4 bases, with 15 bases lying between them. The CDR3 region is CAWSVTGIGGTEAFF. Written as DNA, the CDR3 is TGTGCCTGGAGTGTAACGGGGATAGGCGGCACTGAAGCTTTCTTT.

The CDR3 sequence: CASSAGQVYEQYF. The CDR3 DNA is TGTGCCAGCAGCGCCGGACAGGTCTACGAGCAGTACTTC. V and J are TRBV5-4 and TRBJ2-7; TRBD1 agrees at 7 bases. This CDR3 spans 13 amino acids. V lost 4 bases and J lost 3; bases outside the gene matches: 4. Germline assignment: CDR1 SGHNT and CDR2 YYREEE (reference sequence).

J is TRBJ2-7 and V is TRBV4-3; D remains unclear. V dropped 0 bases and J dropped 3 bases, with 9 bases sitting between them. CDR1 and CDR2 from the germline V gene are LGHNA and YSLEER. The CDR3 runs to 14 residues. The CDR3 spells CASSQDVEYYEQYF. The CDR3 DNA reads TGCGCCAGCAGCCAAGACGTAGAATACTACGAGCAGTACTTC.

The chain employs TRBV18 and TRBJ1-1; 9 bases line up with TRBD1. Per the germline V gene, CDR1 is KGHSH and CDR2 is LQKENI. CDR3 length equals 13 residues. J gave up 12 bases and V 5 bases, and 10 bases lay outside the gene matches. The CDR3 here is CASSTRDRENTFF. Here the CDR3 DNA reads TGTGCCAGCTCAACCAGGGACAGGGAGAACACTTTCTTT.

This sequence joins TRBV2 and TRBJ1-5; D is perhaps TRBD1 (5 bases). Trimming removed 6 bases from V and 3 bases from J, with 9 bases in between. This CDR3 is 13 amino acids long. Germline-derived CDR1 and CDR2 are SNHLY and FYNNEI. This CDR3 reads CASRGTFNQPQHF. The CDR3 DNA follows: TGTGCCAGCAGGGGGACTTTCAATCAGCCCCAGCATTTT. The full variable domain, completed using reference TRBV2 and TRBJ1-5, is EPEVTQTPSHQVTQMGQEVILRCVPISNHLYFYWYRQILGQKVEFLVSFYNNEISEKSEIFDDQFSVERPDGSNFTLKIRSTKLEDSAMYFCASRGTFNQPQHFGDGTRLSIL.

The rearrangement joins TRBV14 to TRBJ2-5; 13 nucleotides align to TRBD2. CDR1 is SGHDN, CDR2 FVKESK, per germline. V lost 4 bases, J lost 2 bases, and 4 bases stayed unmatched. The CDR3 covers 16 residues. Here the CDR3 DNA reads TGTGCCAGCAGCCTTGGGACTAGCGGGATTCAAGAGACCCAGTACTTC. It is translated as CASSLGTSGIQETQYF.

V is TRBV7-9 and J is TRBJ1-2; D is ambiguous. The CDR3 loop spans 13 amino acids. Germline CDR1 and CDR2: SEHNR and FQNEAQ (reference sequence). Trimming took 0 bases from V and 5 from J, leaving 7 bases between them. The CDR3 sequence: CASSLARFYGYTF. CDR3 in DNA: TGTGCCAGCAGCTTAGCACGGTTTTATGGCTACACCTTC.

The V call is TRBV12-3 or TRBV12-4, the J call TRBJ1-6; no clear D gene. The CDR3 runs to 9 residues. V was cut by 7 bases and J by 12 bases, with 4 bases left in between. CDR3 in amino acids: CASIRPLHF. The CDR3 DNA is TGTGCCAGCATCCGACCCCTCCACTTT.

The chain combines TRBV7-8 with TRBJ1-4; 9 nucleotides match TRBD1. This CDR3 comprises 17 residues. Germline CDR1 SGHVS, CDR2 FQNEAQ. Trimming cost V 4 bases and J 2 bases; bases outside gene matches: 8. CDR3 DNA sequence: TGTGCCAGCAGCTGGCCGGGACAGGGTTCCACTAATGAAAAACTGTTTTTT. Amino acids: CASSWPGQGSTNEKLFF. Using reference TRBV7-8 and TRBJ1-4 for the parts outside the CDR3, the full variable domain is GAGVSQSPRYKVAKRGQDVALRCDPISGHVSLFWYQQALGQGPEFLTYFQNEAQLDKSGLPSDRFFAERPEGSVSTLKIQRTQQEDSAVYLCASSWPGQGSTNEKLFFGSGTQLSVL.

The rearrangement joins TRBV7-6 to TRBJ2-3, with 13 nucleotides matching TRBD2. The CDR3 is 19 residues long. V gave up 0 bases and J gave up 2 bases; unmatched junction bases: 8. Looked up from germline, CDR1 is SGHVS and CDR2 is FNYEAQ. The DNA for the CDR3 is TGTGCCAGCAGCTTAGCGCGAGGACTAGCGGGGGTCCCCACAGATACGCAGTATTTT. The encoded protein is CASSLARGLAGVPTDTQYF.

This chain joins TRBV7-9 and TRBJ1-5; tentatively, D is TRBD1 (5 bases). Trimming cost V 9 bases and J 5 bases, with 20 bases left between them. Per the germline V gene, CDR1 is SEHNR and CDR2 is FQNEAQ (reference sequence). The CDR3 extends over 15 amino acids. CDR3 nucleotide sequence: TGTGCCAGTAGTTATTCAGGGCGGTATCATCAGCCCCAGCATTTT. Translating it yields CASSYSGRYHQPQHF.

This clone has a count of ten or more. The chain employs TRBV27 and TRBJ1-6; maybe TRBD1 (5 bases). Germline-derived CDR1 and CDR2 are MNHEY and SMNVEV (reference sequence). This CDR3 is built from 17 residues. V dropped 5 bases and J dropped 9 bases, with 23 bases sitting between them. The CDR3 DNA sequence: TGTGCCAGCAGTCCCTTTGCCTCTCAGGGCGGGATTTCACCCCTCCACTTT. Encoded protein: CASSPFASQGGISPLHF.

This sequence joins TRBV2 and TRBJ1-4; the D is unclear. The CDR3 totals 14 residues. V was trimmed by 4 bases and J by 8 bases, leaving 14 bases between them. CDR1 SNHLY and CDR2 FYNNEI come from the germline V gene. The CDR3 is CASSGAGEPEKLFF. The CDR3 bases are TGTGCCAGCAGTGGAGCTGGGGAGCCCGAAAAACTGTTTTTT.